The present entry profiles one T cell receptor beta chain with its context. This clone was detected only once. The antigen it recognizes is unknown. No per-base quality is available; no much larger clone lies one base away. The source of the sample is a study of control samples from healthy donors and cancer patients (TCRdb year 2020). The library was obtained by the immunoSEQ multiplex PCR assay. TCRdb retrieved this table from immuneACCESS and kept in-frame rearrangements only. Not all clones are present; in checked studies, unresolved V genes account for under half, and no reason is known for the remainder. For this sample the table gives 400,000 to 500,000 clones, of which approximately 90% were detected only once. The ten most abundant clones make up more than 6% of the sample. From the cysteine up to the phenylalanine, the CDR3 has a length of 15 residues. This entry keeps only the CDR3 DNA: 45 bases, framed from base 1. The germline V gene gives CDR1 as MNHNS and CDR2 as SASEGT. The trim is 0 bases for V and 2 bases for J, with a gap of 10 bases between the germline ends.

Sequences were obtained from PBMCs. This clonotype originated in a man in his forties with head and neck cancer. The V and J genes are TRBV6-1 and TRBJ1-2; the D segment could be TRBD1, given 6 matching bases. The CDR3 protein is CASSEAGAINYGYTF. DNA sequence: TGTGCCAGCAGTGAAGCGGGGGCGATCAACTATGGCTACACCTTC.